This T cell receptor beta chain emerged from a study of blood T cell repertoires in COVID-19 (dated by TCRdb to about 2020). General notes on the study: Samples covering the acute and convalescent phases of COVID-19 were provided by collaborators in the United States, Italy and Spain. The material from the prospective study consisted of cDNA or gDNA derived from T cells, B-cell-depleted T cells, or PBMCs. The dataset comprised deeply sampled blood TCRbeta repertoires from subjects exposed to, actively infected with, or recovered from COVID-19. The repertoires were released in a freely available public database meant as a resource for research on the immune response to SARS-CoV-2. Samples came from the ongoing ImmuneRACE study (first 160 participants) plus 1,254 subjects from 6 global collaborators. Sample metadata almost always included a de-identified subject ID, COVID-19 status, age in years and sex. Where available, HLA class I and class II types were obtained from metadata supplied by the sample provider rather than from assay-based typing. What the work shows at the level of the full study, not this receptor alone: The quantity of clinical and demographic metadata differed by source and by participant and was supplied without curation.

Whole blood was collected in K2EDTA tubes by collaborating institutions according to the institutions' own protocols. Collaborator samples were shipped for TCRbeta analysis as frozen whole blood, isolated PBMCs, or DNA extracted from either sample type. The immunoSEQ Assay, a bias-controlled multiplex PCR, was used to amplify TCRbeta CDR3 regions from genomic DNA. The authors' analysis ran thus. Nucleated cell counts per sample were estimated from amplification of reference gene primers within the assay. Sequence reads were collapsed and filtered to measure the absolute abundance of every unique TCRbeta CDR3 rearrangement. For each sample, productive Simpson clonality was calculated as the square root of Simpson's diversity index over productive rearrangements. What TCRdb holds here is the immuneACCESS table cut down to in-frame rearrangements. Part of the clones is not present; checked against another copy, under half of the missing clones reflect an unresolved V gene, and the others are unexplained. V and J calls and clone size are as listed in that table; D and trimming were resolved from the DNA. The sample table contains about 60,000 clones; only one count was recorded for 80% to 90% of them. About 18% of the sample is in the top ten clones.

This clone has a single count. What antigen it recognizes has not been identified. Within one base of it there is no much larger clone, and no base qualities were kept. Taken from cysteine to phenylalanine, the CDR3 has 17 residues. CDR3 DNA only is kept here, 51 bases in frame from base 1. Taken from the germline V gene, the CDR1 and CDR2 loops are SNHLY and FYNNEI. At the junction V is shortened by 7 bases and J by 3 bases, with 24 bases in between. This TCR was sampled from an elderly woman with active COVID-19. The material sequenced was peripheral blood. The chain joins TRBV2 to TRBJ1-2; the D gene is possibly TRBD1, with 5 bases matching. The encoded CDR3 is CASTPPGARGEYYGYTF. The nucleotide sequence is TGTGCCAGCACCCCTCCGGGAGCTAGGGGAGAATACTATGGCTACACCTTC.